Listed here are 32 T cell receptor beta chains from one sample, sequenced in a study of shared clonotypes between healthy human individuals. Measured with immunoSEQ multiplex PCR; TCRdb has only the in-frame clones, and not every one. Seen here are a few million clones, around 95% observed once, and the top ten hold roughly 0.13%. The sequenced sample consisted of naive CD4+ T cells sorted from blood. Noted subset: CD45RA+ positively selected. The receptors stem from a man between 18 and 29 years old in good health.

V usage is TRBV6-5 and J usage is TRBJ2-7; 8 positions agree with TRBD2. The CDR3 is 16 amino acids. The trim removed 2 bases at V and 0 bases at J, leaving 6 bases unmatched. Germline CDR1 and CDR2: MNHEY and SVGAGI. This CDR3 reads CASSYAGAGASYEQYF. The DNA for the CDR3 is TGTGCCAGCAGTTACGCGGGAGCGGGGGCCTCCTACGAGCAGTACTTC.

The CDR3: CASSLDSMYTEAFF. For the CDR3, the DNA is TGCGCCAGCAGCTTGGACAGTATGTACACTGAAGCTTTCTTT. V is TRBV5-1 and J is TRBJ1-1; D uncertain. The CDR3 is 14 amino acids. Germline V gene data show CDR1 as SGHRS and CDR2 as YFSETQ. V lost 0 bases and J lost 3, with 9 bases in between.

The gene calls are TRBV5-1 and TRBJ1-4; D gene unclear. The CDR3 length is 15 residues. V was trimmed by 4 bases and J by 0 bases, leaving 10 bases between them. Germline CDR1 reads SGHRS; CDR2 reads YFSETQ. CDR3 protein: CASSPLSATNEKLFF. The CDR3 nucleotides read TGCGCCAGCAGCCCCTTGTCCGCAACTAATGAAAAACTGTTTTTT.

The rearrangement joins TRBV4-1 to TRBJ2-5; D is unclear. Germline-derived CDR1 and CDR2 are MGHRA and YSYEKL. Trimming removed 1 base at V and 5 bases at J, with 11 bases between. CDR3 size: 14 residues. The CDR3 bases are TGCGCCAGCAGCCAAGTTCAAGAGTCGGAGACCCAGTACTTC. Translating gives CASSQVQESETQYF.

The gene calls are TRBV28 and TRBJ1-5; no reliable D call. The CDR3 extends over 16 amino acids. Trimming left V 5 bases short and J 6 bases short, with 20 bases between. Germline V gene lookup returns CDR1 MDHEN and CDR2 SYDVKM. For the CDR3, the DNA is TGTGCCAGCAGTCCTCATGGTCAGGTTGACGGTCAGCCCCAGCATTTT. Translated: CASSPHGQVDGQPQHF.

The chain uses TRBV4-1 and TRBJ2-3; D not certain. V lost 2 bases to trimming and J lost 4 bases, with 4 bases between them. CDR1 and CDR2 from the germline V gene are MGHRA and YSYEKL. The CDR3 loop spans 12 amino acids. The CDR3 bases are TGCGCCAGCAGCCAAACCCCAGATACGCAGTATTTT. Residues: CASSQTPDTQYF.

This clone showed up just once. CDR3: CASSQPDHIPAGTGELFF. The CDR3 nucleotides read TGCGCCAGCAGCCAACCCGACCACATCCCCGCGGGCACCGGGGAGCTGTTTTTT. The V call is TRBV4-1, the J call TRBJ2-2; perhaps TRBD2 as D (5 bases). V gave up 2 bases and J gave up 4 bases, with 20 bases separating them. The length of the CDR3 is 18 residues. The germline CDR1 and CDR2 sequences are MGHRA and YSYEKL.

This clone was seen more than once but under ten times. The chain joins TRBV6-5 to TRBJ1-2; perhaps TRBD1 as D (5 bases). Trimming cost V 8 bases and J 2 bases, with 9 bases left between them. CDR1 and CDR2 (germline): MNHEY, SVGAGI. The CDR3 has 12 residues. DNA for the CDR3: TGTGCCAGCGCGAGACAGAACTATGGCTACACCTTC. It encodes CASARQNYGYTF.

The chain employs TRBV18 and TRBJ1-2, with TRBD1 matching over 10 bases. The CDR3 has 17 residues. From germline, CDR1 is KGHSH and CDR2 LQKENI. V lost 6 bases to trimming and J lost 0 bases; unmatched junction nucleotides: 10. In nucleotides, the CDR3 is TGTGCCAGCTCCCCCGGGACAGGGGTCGGGTCTAACTATGGCTACACCTTC. Translation: CASSPGTGVGSNYGYTF.

The rearrangement joins TRBV7-9 to TRBJ1-1; 10 nucleotides align to TRBD1. Germline V gene lookup returns CDR1 SEHNR and CDR2 FQNEAQ (reference sequence). This CDR3 region has 14 residues. Trimming at V came to 1 base and at J to 7 bases, leaving 3 bases not matched to a gene. The DNA of the CDR3 is TGTGCCAGCAGCTTAGGGGGACAGGGGCGTGAAGCTTTCTTT. This gives the protein CASSLGGQGREAFF.

This sequence joins TRBV7-2 and TRBJ2-5, with 10 bases lining up with TRBD1. The J segment lost 5 bases and the V segment lost 6 bases, leaving 9 bases of the junction unmatched. This CDR3 spans 15 amino acids. CDR1 and CDR2 from the germline V gene are SGHTA and FQGNSA. For the CDR3, the DNA is TGTGCCAGCAGTCCGACAGGGGGCGCGTGGGAGACCCAGTACTTC. It specifies CASSPTGGAWETQYF.

Of note for this clone: This CDR3 is also generated by other DNA sequences in the sample. The genes are TRBV6-1 and TRBJ1-5; a weak D match, TRBD1 (6 bases). The CDR3 covers 12 residues. V lost 3 bases and J lost 7, with 7 bases in between. CDR1 and CDR2 from the germline V gene are MNHNS and SASEGT. This CDR3 reads CASSEGAQPQHF. CDR3 in DNA: TGTGCCAGCAGTGAGGGGGCACAGCCCCAGCATTTT.

The count of this clone is one. CDR3 sequence: CASSQVSLAGNTDTQYF. The CDR3 DNA reads TGTGCCAGCAGCCAAGTCTCTCTAGCGGGGAACACAGATACGCAGTATTTT. J is TRBJ2-3 and V is TRBV14; 9 bases are a match to TRBD2. CDR3 length: 17 residues. The trim removed 1 base at V and 2 bases at J, leaving 7 bases unmatched. Germline V gene data show CDR1 as SGHDN and CDR2 as FVKESK.

The rearrangement links TRBV2 to TRBJ2-7; 7 nucleotides match TRBD2. J gave up 3 bases and V 8 bases, and 4 bases lay outside the gene matches. The CDR3 is 12 amino acids. Germline CDR1 reads SNHLY; CDR2 reads FYNNEI. This chain's CDR3 is CASRGVYYEQYF. CDR3 bases: TGTGCCAGCCGGGGGGTTTACTACGAGCAGTACTTC.

The chain joins TRBV7-6 to TRBJ2-2, with 8 bases fitting TRBD2. The ends lost 0 bases at V and 3 bases at J; junction bases unmatched: 3. The CDR3 consists of 16 residues. The germline gives CDR1 SGHVS, CDR2 FNYEAQ. CDR3 protein: CASSLASGVDTGELFF. CDR3 nucleotide sequence: TGTGCCAGCAGCTTAGCTAGCGGGGTTGACACCGGGGAGCTGTTTTTT.

V gene TRBV15 combines with J gene TRBJ2-1; D gene unclear. Trimming shortened V by 0 bases and J by 3 bases, and 9 bases separated the two germline ends. CDR1 is LNHNV, CDR2 YYDKDF, per germline (reference sequence). The CDR3 sequence is 15 residues long. CDR3 in amino acids: CATSRDITSYNEQFF. CDR3 nucleotide sequence: TGTGCCACCAGCAGAGATATTACGAGCTACAATGAGCAGTTCTTC.

The chain recombines TRBV5-1 with TRBJ1-2, with unresolved D. The CDR3 contains 13 residues. V lost 0 bases, J lost 3 bases, and 6 bases lay in between. Germline CDR1 is SGHRS and CDR2 is YFSETQ. The CDR3 DNA sequence: TGCGCCAGCAGCTTGGCTCAGGACTATGGCTACACCTTC. Translated: CASSLAQDYGYTF.

The chain couples TRBV2 to TRBJ2-7; 14 bases are shared with TRBD2. The CDR3 length is 16 residues. Looked up from germline, CDR1 is SNHLY and CDR2 is FYNNEI. J was trimmed by 2 bases and V by 6 bases; bases with no gene match: 6. The CDR3 DNA is TGTGCCAGCAGGGGGACTAGCGGGGGACTTACCTACGAGCAGTACTTC. Amino acids: CASRGTSGGLTYEQYF.

The rearrangement links TRBV6-1 to TRBJ2-3; maybe TRBD1 (6 bases). V was pared by 6 bases and J by 4 bases, with 14 bases between. The CDR3 spans 14 residues. CDR1 and CDR2 (germline): MNHNS, SASEGT. CDR3 loop: CASRLTGSADTQYF. The CDR3 DNA is TGTGCCAGCAGGCTGACAGGCAGTGCAGATACGCAGTATTTT.

In regard to this clone: The sample contains more than one DNA sequence encoding this CDR3. CDR3 in DNA: TGTGCCAGCAGTGGCGGGACTAATGAAAAACTGTTTTTT. This codes for CASSGGTNEKLFF. The genes are TRBV2 and TRBJ1-4; D remains unclear. This CDR3 has 13 amino acids. Germline CDR1 and CDR2: SNHLY and FYNNEI. The V gene lost 4 bases and the J gene lost 2 bases, with 5 bases spanning the gap. Using reference TRBV2 and TRBJ1-4 for the parts outside the CDR3, the full variable domain is EPEVTQTPSHQVTQMGQEVILRCVPISNHLYFYWYRQILGQKVEFLVSFYNNEISEKSEIFDDQFSVERPDGSNFTLKIRSTKLEDSAMYFCASSGGTNEKLFFGSGTQLSVL.

V and J are TRBV2 and TRBJ1-5, with 7 bases matching TRBD1. Germline CDR1 and CDR2: SNHLY and FYNNEI. This CDR3 is 15 amino acids long. The V and J ends lost 4 bases and 3 bases, in that order; junction bases with no gene match: 6. CDR3 DNA sequence: TGTGCCAGCAGTGGACAGGGCATAATCAATCAGCCCCAGCATTTT. It codes for CASSGQGIINQPQHF. The whole variable domain, remainder taken from reference TRBV2 and TRBJ1-5, is EPEVTQTPSHQVTQMGQEVILRCVPISNHLYFYWYRQILGQKVEFLVSFYNNEISEKSEIFDDQFSVERPDGSNFTLKIRSTKLEDSAMYFCASSGQGIINQPQHFGDGTRLSIL.

This sequence joins TRBV29-1 and TRBJ1-6, with a tentative D call TRBD1 (6 bases). Trimming cost V 4 bases and J 4 bases, with 8 bases left between them. This CDR3 has 13 amino acids. Germline CDR1 and CDR2: SQVTM and ANQGSEA. DNA for the CDR3: TGCAGCGTTGGGACAGAGTATAATTCACCCCTCCACTTT. This translates into CSVGTEYNSPLHF.

This clone occurred once. This chain connects TRBV2 to TRBJ1-2; a weak D match, TRBD1 (5 bases). Germline V CDR1 and CDR2: SNHLY, FYNNEI. The germline V and J ends were trimmed by 6 bases and 4 bases, with 12 bases remaining between them. The CDR3 is made up of 13 amino acids. In nucleotides, the CDR3 is TGTGCCAGCAGGGCAGGGAGTACCTATGGCTACACCTTC. This sequence encodes CASRAGSTYGYTF.

This clone has a single count. J is TRBJ2-7 and V is TRBV5-1; 9 bases fit TRBD1. CDR3 length: 16 residues. Germline V gene data show CDR1 as SGHRS and CDR2 as YFSETQ. J gave up 5 bases and V 4 bases, and 13 bases lay outside the gene matches. CDR3 sequence: CASSRFPGQGFNEQYF. In DNA, the CDR3 is TGCGCCAGCAGCCGTTTTCCGGGACAGGGTTTCAACGAGCAGTACTTC. The complete variable domain, with remaining parts taken from reference TRBV5-1 and TRBJ2-7, reads KAGVTQTPRYLIKTRGQQVTLSCSPISGHRSVSWYQQTPGQGLQFLFEYFSETQRNKGNFPGRFSGRQFSNSRSEMNVSTLELGDSALYLCASSRFPGQGFNEQYFGPGTRLTVT.

The chain uses TRBV7-9 and TRBJ2-5, with a weak D call TRBD1 (5 bases). The germline gives CDR1 SEHNR, CDR2 FQNEAQ (reference sequence). This CDR3 is built from 15 residues. With 3 bases removed from V and 0 bases from J, the gap between germline ends came to 11 bases. This CDR3 reads CASSFGQGNQETQYF. CDR3 DNA: TGTGCCAGCAGCTTCGGCCAGGGAAACCAAGAGACCCAGTACTTC.

The V call is TRBV6-5, the J call TRBJ2-7, with a possible D match to TRBD2 (5 bases). With 8 bases removed from V and 9 bases from J, the gap between germline ends came to 23 bases. The CDR3 is 14 residues long. The germline CDR1 and CDR2 sequences are MNHEY and SVGAGI. CDR3 sequence reads: CASHEAGAPGRQYF. CDR3 DNA: TGTGCCAGCCACGAGGCGGGTGCCCCGGGTAGGCAGTACTTC.

This chain uses TRBV2 with TRBJ1-1; 7 nucleotides agree with TRBD1. In germline, CDR1 is SNHLY, CDR2 FYNNEI. The junction had 11 bases not matched to a gene; V was cut back by 3 bases and J by 7 bases. This CDR3 region has 15 residues. CDR3 DNA: TGTGCCAGCAGTGATTTGGGACAGAGACTTGGTGAAGCTTTCTTT. Translating gives CASSDLGQRLGEAFF.

The chain recombines TRBV5-4 with TRBJ2-1; 10 bases agree with TRBD2. Germline loops: CDR1 SGHNT, CDR2 YYREEE (reference sequence). The length of the CDR3 is 15 residues. V dropped 4 bases and J dropped 6; count of bases not matched to a gene: 7. The CDR3 region has the DNA TGTGCCAGCAGCCTGAGCGGGAGGGCCATCAATGAGCAGTTCTTC. Its protein is CASSLSGRAINEQFF.

The rearrangement uses TRBV19 and TRBJ2-5; TRBD2 matches 9 bases. There are 14 residues in the CDR3. CDR1 is LNHDA and CDR2 is SQIVND in the germline V gene (reference sequence). J lost 4 bases, V lost 4 bases, and 4 bases had no gene match. The CDR3 DNA follows: TGTGCCAGTAGTAGCGGGAGGGATACAGAGACCCAGTACTTC. It encodes CASSSGRDTETQYF.

The V call is TRBV23-1, the J call TRBJ1-5; D is unclear. TRBV23-1 carries the ORF label, with uncertain function. Trimming shortened V by 11 bases and J by 11 bases, and 13 bases separated the two germline ends. The CDR3 loop spans 10 amino acids. CDR3 nucleotides: TGCGCCCCACCCCCCGTGTCCCAGCATTTT. As protein: CAPPPVSQHF.

A note on this clone: The same CDR3 arises from other DNA sequences in this sample as well. V and J are TRBV6-5 and TRBJ2-5; D gene unclear. The CDR3 has 14 residues. CDR1 is MNHEY, CDR2 SVGAGI, per germline. V lost 0 bases to trimming and J lost 1 base, with 6 bases between them. The CDR3 here is CASSYSGGQETQYF. Written as DNA, the CDR3 is TGTGCCAGCAGTTACTCGGGCGGCCAAGAGACCCAGTACTTC.

To note about this clone: At one boundary the junction diverges from the germline segment, which might be a read error. This chain connects TRBV6-1 to TRBJ2-7, with D perhaps TRBD1 or TRBD2 (5 bases each). There are 14 residues in the CDR3. The V gene's germline CDR1 is MNHNS and CDR2 SASEGT. The CDR3 nucleotides are TGTGCCAGCAGTGAAGCGGGGTGGGGGACGGCTCTCTTCTTC. This sequence encodes CASSEAGWGTALFF.